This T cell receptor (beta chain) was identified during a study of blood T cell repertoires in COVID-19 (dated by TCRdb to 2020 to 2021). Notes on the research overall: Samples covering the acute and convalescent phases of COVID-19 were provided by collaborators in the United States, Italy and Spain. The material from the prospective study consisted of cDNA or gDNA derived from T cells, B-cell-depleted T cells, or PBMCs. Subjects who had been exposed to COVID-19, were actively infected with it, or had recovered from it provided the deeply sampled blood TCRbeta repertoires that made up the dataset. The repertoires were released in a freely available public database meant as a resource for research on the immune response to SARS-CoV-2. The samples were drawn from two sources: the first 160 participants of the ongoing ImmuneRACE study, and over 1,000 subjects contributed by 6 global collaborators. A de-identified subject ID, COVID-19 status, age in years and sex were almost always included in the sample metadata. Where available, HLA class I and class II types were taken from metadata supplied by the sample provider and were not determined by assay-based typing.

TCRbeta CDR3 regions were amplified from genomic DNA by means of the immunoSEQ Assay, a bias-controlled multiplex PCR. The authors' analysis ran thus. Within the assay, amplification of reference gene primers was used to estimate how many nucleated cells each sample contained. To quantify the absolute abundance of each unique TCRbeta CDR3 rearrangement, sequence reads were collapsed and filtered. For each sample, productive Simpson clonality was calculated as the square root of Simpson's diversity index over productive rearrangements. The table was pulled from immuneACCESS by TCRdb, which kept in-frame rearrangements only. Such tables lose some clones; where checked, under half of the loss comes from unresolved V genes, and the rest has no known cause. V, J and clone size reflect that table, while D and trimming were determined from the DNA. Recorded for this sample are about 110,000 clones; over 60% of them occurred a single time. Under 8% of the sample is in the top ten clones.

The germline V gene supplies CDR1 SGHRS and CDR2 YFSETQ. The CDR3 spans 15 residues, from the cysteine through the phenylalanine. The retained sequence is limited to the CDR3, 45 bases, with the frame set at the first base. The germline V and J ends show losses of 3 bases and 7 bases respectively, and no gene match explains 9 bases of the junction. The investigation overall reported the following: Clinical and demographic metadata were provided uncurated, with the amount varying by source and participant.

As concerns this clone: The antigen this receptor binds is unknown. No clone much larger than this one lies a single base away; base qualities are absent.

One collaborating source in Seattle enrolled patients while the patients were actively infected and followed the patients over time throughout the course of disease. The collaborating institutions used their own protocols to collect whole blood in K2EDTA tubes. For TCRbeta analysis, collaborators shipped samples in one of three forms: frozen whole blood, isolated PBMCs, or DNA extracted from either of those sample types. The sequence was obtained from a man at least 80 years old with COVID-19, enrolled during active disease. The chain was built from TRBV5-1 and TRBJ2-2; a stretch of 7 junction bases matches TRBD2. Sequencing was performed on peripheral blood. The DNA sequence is TGCGCCAGCAGCTCCACTTCGACTAGCTTCGGGGAGCTGTTTTTT. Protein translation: CASSSTSTSFGELFF.